The 11 T cell receptor beta chains reported below all come from one sample, sequenced in a study of cytomegalovirus exposure and HLA in healthy donors. Only in-frame clones appear in the TCRdb table, and some are missing; sequencing was by immunoSEQ multiplex PCR. The sample carries 200,000 or so clones, roughly 84% recorded once. What was sequenced was PBMCs. The receptors were sampled from a man younger than 35 in good health and CMV-seropositive.

The CDR3 bases are TGTGCCAGCAGACTACTAAGCTCTGGAAACACCATATATTTT. This translates into CASRLLSSGNTIYF. This chain uses TRBV6-5 with TRBJ1-3, with unresolved D. Germline CDR1 MNHEY, CDR2 SVGAGI. The CDR3 has 14 amino acids. Deletions cut 6 bases from V and 0 bases from J, with 9 bases between.

V usage is TRBV25-1 and J usage is TRBJ2-2; 12 nucleotides line up with TRBD2. The CDR3 sequence is 17 residues long. CDR1 MGHDK and CDR2 SYGVNS come from the germline V gene. Trimming took 4 bases from V and 3 from J; bases not matched to a gene: 6. The CDR3 loop is CASSGTSGRSDTGELFF. The CDR3 bases are TGTGCCAGCAGTGGAACTAGCGGGAGGAGCGACACCGGGGAGCTGTTTTTT.

Many counts were recorded for this clone. The V gene is TRBV2, the J gene TRBJ1-2; TRBD1 agrees at 7 bases. Germline V gives CDR1 SNHLY, CDR2 FYNNEI. This CDR3 is 15 amino acids long. The V segment lost 3 bases and the J segment 4 bases; nucleotides outside the gene matches: 8. In DNA form, the CDR3 reads TGTGCCAGCAGTGACCGGATCCGACAGGGCTATGGCTACACCTTC. As protein: CASSDRIRQGYGYTF.

This clone was seen at least ten times. This chain connects TRBV27 to TRBJ2-7; 7 nucleotides align to TRBD2. The V gene end was trimmed by 7 bases and the J gene end by 2 bases; junction bases not matched to a gene: 11. CDR3 length equals 15 residues. Per germline, CDR1 MNHEY and CDR2 SMNVEV (reference sequence). The CDR3 is CASTLWSGTPYEQYF. CDR3 in DNA: TGTGCCAGCACCCTATGGAGCGGGACCCCCTACGAGCAGTACTTC.

This clone turned up a few times. The rearrangement uses TRBV4-2 and TRBJ2-7; perhaps TRBD2 as D (6 bases). The V gene's germline CDR1 is LGHNA and CDR2 YNFKEQ. The CDR3 runs to 14 residues. V gave up 4 bases and J gave up 2 bases, with 12 bases separating them. CDR3 residues: CASSLVLAPYEQYF. The CDR3 DNA sequence: TGTGCCAGCAGCCTTGTACTAGCCCCCTACGAGCAGTACTTC.

The V and J genes are TRBV9 and TRBJ1-4; perhaps TRBD1 as D (5 bases). The CDR3 consists of 17 residues. Deletions cut 0 bases from V and 8 bases from J, with 20 bases between. The germline V gene has CDR1 SGDLS and CDR2 YYNGEE. The CDR3 nucleotides read TGTGCCAGCAGCGTAGCCCCTCTCGGGGGGGGTCACGAAAAACTGTTTTTT. The encoded protein is CASSVAPLGGGHEKLFF.

The chain has TRBV15 and TRBJ2-1; 10 bases are shared with TRBD2. Germline V gene lookup returns CDR1 LNHNV and CDR2 YYDKDF (reference sequence). With 1 base clipped from V and 8 bases from J, the junction kept 11 bases outside the gene matches. The CDR3 length is 17 residues. CDR3 loop: CATSRAGGLAGVYEQFF. The DNA for the CDR3 is TGTGCCACCAGCAGAGCCGGAGGGCTAGCGGGAGTCTATGAGCAGTTCTTC.

The chain recombines TRBV30 with TRBJ1-4, with D uncertain. Trimming left V 6 bases short and J 7 bases short, with 18 bases between. Germline CDR1 GTSNPN, CDR2 SVGIG (reference sequence). The CDR3 has 14 residues. This CDR3 is CACPPQDFGEKLFF. Written as DNA, the CDR3 is TGTGCCTGCCCACCGCAGGATTTCGGTGAAAAACTGTTTTTT.

The V and J genes are TRBV11-2 and TRBJ1-1; D is ambiguous. Between the trimmed V and J ends, which lost 0 bases and 1 base, there was a span of 9 bases. Germline CDR1 SGHAT, CDR2 FQNNGV. The CDR3 length is 15 residues. The CDR3 DNA follows: TGTGCCAGCAGCTTAGATCGGGCGGGGAACACTGAAGCTTTCTTT. Its translation is CASSLDRAGNTEAFF.

The V call is TRBV5-6, the J call TRBJ1-1; D may be TRBD1 (6 bases). This CDR3 contains 16 residues. V was trimmed by 1 base and J by 6 bases, leaving 19 bases between them. The germline gives CDR1 SGHDT, CDR2 YYEEEE. CDR3 region: CASSLLGQGLPAEAFF. As DNA, the CDR3 is TGTGCCAGCAGCTTGTTGGGGCAGGGGCTCCCCGCTGAAGCTTTCTTT.

CDR3 amino acids: CASSPDRGVYNEQFF. The CDR3 DNA is TGTGCCAGCAGCCCCGACAGGGGTGTTTACAATGAGCAGTTCTTC. This chain joins TRBV2 and TRBJ2-1, with 8 bases matching TRBD1. The CDR3 consists of 15 residues. Germline loops: CDR1 SNHLY, CDR2 FYNNEI. Losses at the gene ends were 6 bases for V and 4 bases for J; bases not matched to a gene: 8. Filled out from reference TRBV2 and TRBJ2-1, the complete variable domain reads EPEVTQTPSHQVTQMGQEVILRCVPISNHLYFYWYRQILGQKVEFLVSFYNNEISEKSEIFDDQFSVERPDGSNFTLKIRSTKLEDSAMYFCASSPDRGVYNEQFFGPGTRLTVL.